These 26 T cell receptor beta chains came from one sample sequenced in a study of blood T cell repertoires in COVID-19. The assay was immunoSEQ multiplex PCR, and TCRdb's table has in-frame clones only and misses some. The table has about 250,000 clones, 85% to 90% seen once; the top ten hold around 4%. Sample: PBMCs or T cells enriched from blood (not recorded which). These receptors were collected from a woman younger than 45 with acute COVID-19.

This rearrangement joins TRBV4-1 to TRBJ1-2; 9 bases are a match to TRBD1. The CDR3 length is 14 residues. Trimming cost V 2 bases and J 5 bases; bases outside gene matches: 3. Germline lookup yields CDR1 MGHRA and CDR2 YSYEKL. This CDR3 is CASSQPDRGYGYTF. The CDR3 DNA is TGCGCCAGCAGCCAACCCGACAGGGGGTATGGCTACACCTTC.

The chain uses TRBV4-1 and TRBJ2-2; weak D call: TRBD1 (6 bases). The V gene lost 3 bases and the J gene lost 3 bases, with 11 bases spanning the gap. CDR3 length: 15 residues. CDR1 MGHRA and CDR2 YSYEKL come from the germline V gene. The DNA of the CDR3 is TGCGCCAGCAGCCAGGGGGCACGGGACACCGGGGAGCTGTTTTTT. Its translation: CASSQGARDTGELFF.

V usage is TRBV4-1 and J usage is TRBJ1-2; a weak D match, TRBD1 (6 bases). There are 14 residues in the CDR3. Germline V gives CDR1 MGHRA, CDR2 YSYEKL. V shed 4 bases and J shed 8 bases, with 17 bases lying between them. The CDR3, as DNA: TGCGCCAGCAGCCCATGGGAGGGACAACGAGGCTACACCTTC. As protein: CASSPWEGQRGYTF.

The chain joins TRBV11-3 to TRBJ2-1; tentative D call: TRBD2 (7 bases). V lost 4 bases and J lost 1, with 23 bases in between. The CDR3 totals 19 residues. Germline lookup yields CDR1 SGHNT and CDR2 YENEEA. The CDR3: CASSSNPVGGGPSYNEQFF. The CDR3 nucleotides read TGTGCCAGCAGCTCAAATCCTGTGGGCGGGGGCCCTTCCTACAATGAGCAGTTCTTC.

This rearrangement joins TRBV18 to TRBJ2-3; possibly TRBD2 for D (5 bases). Looked up from germline, CDR1 is KGHSH and CDR2 is LQKENI. This CDR3 comprises 18 residues. The germline V and J ends were trimmed by 0 bases and 0 bases, with 16 bases remaining between them. Here the CDR3 DNA reads TGTGCCAGCTCACCACCGGATCGGGGAACCCCTAGCACAGATACGCAGTATTTT. It specifies CASSPPDRGTPSTDTQYF. The full variable domain, rest sourced from reference TRBV18 and TRBJ2-3, is NAGVMQNPRHLVRRRGQEARLRCSPMKGHSHVYWYRQLPEEGLKFMVYLQKENIIDESGMPKERFSAEFPKEGPSILRIQQVVRGDSAAYFCASSPPDRGTPSTDTQYFGPGTRLTVL.

The genes are TRBV6-5 and TRBJ1-2; 7 nucleotides align to TRBD1. Germline trimming cut 8 bases from V and 4 bases from J; bases unmatched to any gene: 10. CDR3 length: 14 residues. Germline assignment: CDR1 MNHEY and CDR2 SVGAGI. The CDR3, as DNA: TGTGCCAGCCAGGGGGGAGCCCTTTCCTATGGCTACACCTTC. This translates into CASQGGALSYGYTF.

The chain combines TRBV7-7 with TRBJ2-2; the D gene is possibly TRBD2 (7 bases). This CDR3 is built from 18 residues. Trimming removed 2 bases from V and 3 bases from J, with 19 bases in between. Germline CDR1 reads SSHAT; CDR2 reads FNYEAQ (reference sequence). The CDR3 loop is CASSLMPGGPPDTGELFF. The CDR3, as DNA: TGTGCCAGCAGCTTAATGCCGGGGGGCCCTCCTGACACCGGGGAGCTGTTTTTT.

J is TRBJ2-1 and V is TRBV19; D perhaps matches TRBD2 (5 bases). The CDR3 is 13 amino acids. With 6 bases removed from V and 3 bases from J, the gap between germline ends came to 9 bases. Germline-derived CDR1 and CDR2 are LNHDA and SQIVND (reference sequence). The DNA for the CDR3 is TGTGCCAGTAGCCCGGGATTCTACAATGAGCAGTTCTTC. It codes for CASSPGFYNEQFF.

V is TRBV28 and J is TRBJ1-6, with a possible D match to TRBD1 (6 bases). V lost 6 bases and J lost 4, with 16 bases in between. This CDR3 contains 16 residues. Per the germline V gene, CDR1 is MDHEN and CDR2 is SYDVKM. The CDR3: CASRDSSPDYNSPLHF. CDR3 nucleotide sequence: TGTGCCAGCAGGGACAGTTCCCCCGATTATAATTCACCCCTCCACTTT.

This sequence joins TRBV3-1 (or the pseudogene TRBV3-2) and TRBJ1-6; tentatively, D is TRBD1 (5 bases). V was cut by 1 base and J by 5 bases, with 15 bases left in between. The CDR3 is 17 amino acids. The germline CDR1 and CDR2 sequences are LGHDT and YNNKEL (reference sequence). The CDR3 nucleotides read TGTGCCAGCAGCCAAGTGGTATGGGGGGACCATAATTCACCCCTCCACTTT. Amino acid sequence: CASSQVVWGDHNSPLHF.

Note on this clone: A read error may produce the germline difference seen at one junction end. The V call is TRBV5-5, the J call TRBJ2-1, with 12 bases that match TRBD2. Germline lookup yields CDR1 SGHKS and CDR2 YYEKEE (reference sequence). The CDR3 extends over 16 amino acids. CDR3 sequence reads: CASSLVQLAGGPLMLF. DNA of the CDR3: TGTGCCAGCAGCTTGGTTCAACTAGCGGGGGGCCCCTTGATGCTCTTC.

V gene TRBV7-9 combines with J gene TRBJ1-6; perhaps TRBD1 as D (6 bases). Germline V gene lookup returns CDR1 SEHNR and CDR2 FQNEAQ (reference sequence). The CDR3 spans 18 residues. Trimming took 5 bases from V and 2 from J, leaving 19 bases between them. CDR3 sequence reads: CASSPAFGGRPYNSPLHF. The CDR3, as DNA: TGTGCCAGCAGCCCCGCCTTTGGGGGCAGGCCCTATAATTCACCCCTCCACTTT.

The chain links TRBV4-1 to TRBJ1-4; maybe TRBD1 (5 bases). V lost 3 bases, J lost 2 bases, and 10 bases lay in between. Germline CDR1 reads MGHRA; CDR2 reads YSYEKL. This CDR3 has 15 residues. The CDR3 is CASSHQTVTNEKLFF. The CDR3 DNA sequence: TGCGCCAGCAGCCATCAGACAGTCACTAATGAAAAACTGTTTTTT.

This clone was counted once. The CDR3 DNA reads TGTGCCAGCAGGGGGGCAGGGGGCGGCGATGGCTACACCTTC. Its translation is CASRGAGGGDGYTF. The V gene is TRBV25-1, the J gene TRBJ1-2; 8 nucleotides line up with TRBD1. The germline V gene has CDR1 MGHDK and CDR2 SYGVNS. V gave up 6 bases and J gave up 6 bases; unmatched junction bases: 9. The CDR3 length is 14 residues.

This rearrangement joins TRBV24-1 to TRBJ1-5; no definite D call. The CDR3 spans 14 residues. Trimming removed 3 bases at V and 6 bases at J, with 11 bases between. Per the germline V gene, CDR1 is KGHDR and CDR2 is SFDVKD. CDR3 protein: CATSDVGEIQPQHF. As DNA, the CDR3 is TGTGCCACCAGTGATGTGGGAGAGATTCAGCCCCAGCATTTT.

This chain connects TRBV30 to TRBJ1-2; 7 nucleotides align to TRBD1. The CDR3 is 13 amino acids. The ends lost 3 bases at V and 7 bases at J; junction bases unmatched: 8. CDR1 is GTSNPN, CDR2 SVGIG, per germline (reference sequence). DNA for the CDR3: TGTGCCTGGAGATTGCAGGGGGTGGGTGGCTACACCTTC. Translating it yields CAWRLQGVGGYTF.

The V gene is TRBV28, the J gene TRBJ2-2, with 12 bases matching TRBD1. Germline V gene sequence: CDR1 MDHEN, CDR2 SYDVKM. J was trimmed by 5 bases and V by 5 bases; bases with no gene match: 12. CDR3 length: 18 residues. CDR3 residues: CASSPEGQGAFGTGELFF. The CDR3 DNA reads as TGTGCCAGCAGTCCCGAGGGACAGGGGGCGTTTGGTACCGGGGAGCTGTTTTTT.

The V gene is TRBV7-2, the J gene TRBJ1-4; 8 bases align to TRBD1. Germline trimming cut 3 bases from V and 5 bases from J; bases unmatched to any gene: 5. The germline CDR1 and CDR2 sequences are SGHTA and FQGNSA. This CDR3 has 15 residues. For the CDR3, the DNA is TGTGCCAGCAGCTTCCAGACAGGGGCGAATGAAAAACTGTTTTTT. Translated: CASSFQTGANEKLFF.

In this sample, this clone turned up once. The rearrangement joins TRBV5-1 to TRBJ2-7; 7 bases map to TRBD1. Germline CDR1 reads SGHRS; CDR2 reads YFSETQ. The CDR3 has 15 residues. V dropped 0 bases and J dropped 2; count of bases not matched to a gene: 5. The CDR3 is CASSLASGTAYEQYF. CDR3 nucleotides: TGCGCCAGCAGCTTGGCCTCCGGGACAGCCTACGAGCAGTACTTC. Variable domain in full (rest from reference TRBV5-1 and TRBJ2-7): KAGVTQTPRYLIKTRGQQVTLSCSPISGHRSVSWYQQTPGQGLQFLFEYFSETQRNKGNFPGRFSGRQFSNSRSEMNVSTLELGDSALYLCASSLASGTAYEQYFGPGTRLTVT.

This chain joins TRBV29-1 and TRBJ1-4; D is possibly TRBD1 (5 bases). Germline CDR1 is SQVTM and CDR2 is ANQGSEA. This CDR3 spans 11 amino acids. Trimming removed 2 bases from V and 8 bases from J, with 6 bases in between. The CDR3 spells CSVERGEKLFF. Written as DNA, the CDR3 is TGCAGCGTTGAAAGGGGAGAAAAACTGTTTTTT.

This chain links TRBV19 with TRBJ1-1, with no clear D. The CDR3 is 14 amino acids. Trimming cost V 6 bases and J 1 base, with 12 bases left between them. Looked up from germline, CDR1 is LNHDA and CDR2 is SQIVND (reference sequence). CDR3 residues: CASSTFYSNTEAFF. DNA for the CDR3: TGTGCCAGTAGCACGTTCTACTCGAACACTGAAGCTTTCTTT.

V gene TRBV7-8 combines with J gene TRBJ1-1, with TRBD1 as a possible D gene (6 bases). The V and J ends lost 5 bases and 6 bases respectively, with 16 bases between them. Germline CDR1 reads SGHVS; CDR2 reads FQNEAQ. The CDR3 runs to 14 residues. CDR3 loop: CASSTRTVFSEAFF. CDR3 DNA: TGTGCCAGCAGCACAAGGACAGTCTTCTCTGAAGCTTTCTTT.

This rearrangement joins TRBV5-4 to TRBJ1-4; perhaps TRBD1 as D (6 bases). Looked up from germline, CDR1 is SGHNT and CDR2 is YYREEE (reference sequence). The CDR3 sequence is 19 residues long. Trimming stripped 4 bases from V and 0 bases from J, with 22 bases between. This CDR3 reads CASSGDRWTSTATNEKLFF. The CDR3 region has the DNA TGTGCCAGCAGCGGAGACAGGTGGACTTCAACAGCAACTAATGAAAAACTGTTTTTT.

This sequence joins TRBV11-3 and TRBJ2-4; 9 positions agree with TRBD1. CDR1 and CDR2 from the germline V gene are SGHNT and YENEEA. This CDR3 region has 14 residues. V trimming: 5 bases; J trimming: 5 bases; junction bases outside the gene matches: 4. The CDR3 loop reads CASSPRTGENIQYF. CDR3 DNA: TGTGCCAGCAGCCCTCGGACAGGGGAAAACATTCAGTACTTC.

This clone was seen just once. The CDR3 coding sequence is TGTGCCAGCAGCACACCGGGACAGGGATCTGGAAACACCATATATTTT. Encoded protein: CASSTPGQGSGNTIYF. The V call is TRBV28, the J call TRBJ1-3; 9 bases align to TRBD1. The CDR3 contains 16 residues. Germline V lookup: CDR1 MDHEN, CDR2 SYDVKM. Germline trimming cut 6 bases from V and 1 base from J; bases unmatched to any gene: 7.

This chain connects TRBV10-3 to TRBJ1-2; possible D gene TRBD1, 5 bases. The CDR3 runs 16 residues. The V end lost 6 bases, the J end lost 0 bases, and 17 bases lay between the germline ends. CDR1 and CDR2 from the germline V gene are ENHRY and SYGVKD. The chain's CDR3 is CAIRDHVDSPNYGYTF. For the CDR3, the DNA is TGTGCCATCAGAGACCACGTCGACAGTCCTAACTATGGCTACACCTTC.